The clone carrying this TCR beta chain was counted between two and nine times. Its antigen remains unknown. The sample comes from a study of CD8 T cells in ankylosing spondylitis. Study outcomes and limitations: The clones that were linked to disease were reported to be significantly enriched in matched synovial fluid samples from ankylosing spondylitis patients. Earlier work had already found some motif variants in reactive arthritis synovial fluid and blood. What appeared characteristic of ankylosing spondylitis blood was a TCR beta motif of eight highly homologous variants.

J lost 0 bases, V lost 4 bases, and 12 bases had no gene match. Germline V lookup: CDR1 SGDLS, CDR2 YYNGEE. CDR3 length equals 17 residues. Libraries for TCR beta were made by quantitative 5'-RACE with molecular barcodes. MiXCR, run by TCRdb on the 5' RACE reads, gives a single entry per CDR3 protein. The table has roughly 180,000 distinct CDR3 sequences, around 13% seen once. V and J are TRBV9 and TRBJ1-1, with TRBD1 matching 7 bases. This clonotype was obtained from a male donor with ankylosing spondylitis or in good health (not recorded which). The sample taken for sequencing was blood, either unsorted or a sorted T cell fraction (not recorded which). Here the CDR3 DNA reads TGTGCCAGCAGCCCCCGGGACAGCCTATTCATGAACACTGAAGCTTTCTTT. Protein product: CASSPRDSLFMNTEAFF.